The 29 T cell receptor beta chains below come from one sample, sequenced in a study of Ad26.COV2.S vaccination and SARS-CoV-2 variants. As for treatment: about 20 received Ad26.COV2.S at low or high dose, single or two shots; five or six received placebo; per-sample allocation not given. All samples were drawn on day 63, counting from the first vaccine or placebo injection. Method: immunoSEQ multiplex PCR; TCRdb's copy keeps in-frame clones and lacks some. This repertoire shows a few hundred thousand clones, around 82% found once; its top ten account for about 7.1%. This sample comprised peripheral blood, obtained in a trial of Ad26.COV2.S vaccine versus placebo. Receptors were obtained from a person aged 18-65 years who received the Ad26.COV2.S COVID-19 vaccine or a placebo.

The J gene is TRBJ2-1, the V gene TRBV7-9, with D perhaps assigned TRBD1 or TRBD2 (5 bases each). Germline-derived CDR1 and CDR2 are SEHNR and FQNEAQ (reference sequence). CDR3 length: 14 amino acids. With 1 base removed from V and 6 bases from J, the gap between germline ends came to 10 bases. CDR3 region: CASSLEYGGNEQFF. CDR3 DNA: TGTGCCAGCAGCTTAGAATATGGGGGCAATGAGCAGTTCTTC. Variable domain in full (rest from reference TRBV7-9 and TRBJ2-1): DTGVSQNPRHKITKRGQNVTFRCDPISEHNRLYWYRQTLGQGPEFLTYFQNEAQLEKSRLLSDRFSAERPKGSFSTLEIQRTEQGDSAMYLCASSLEYGGNEQFFGPGTRLTVL.

The rearrangement uses TRBV7-9 and TRBJ2-7, with a possible D match to TRBD2 (6 bases). CDR1 and CDR2 from the germline V gene are SEHNR and FQNEAQ (reference sequence). V was trimmed by 1 base and J by 6 bases, leaving 10 bases between them. This CDR3 comprises 13 residues. CDR3 coding DNA: TGTGCCAGCAGCTTAGGGGGGGTGGCCGAGCAGTACTTC. Amino acid sequence: CASSLGGVAEQYF.

The chain joins TRBV5-4 to TRBJ2-1; unclear D gene. This CDR3 has 14 residues. CDR1 is SGHNT, CDR2 YYREEE, per germline (reference sequence). V was cut by 0 bases and J by 4 bases, with 8 bases left in between. As DNA, the CDR3 is TGTGCCAGCAGCTTGGCCGAAAGATACAATGAGCAGTTCTTC. Protein sequence: CASSLAERYNEQFF.

The table lists this clone with a count of one. The V call is TRBV10-3, the J call TRBJ2-1; D is possibly TRBD2 (6 bases). V was pared by 8 bases and J by 10 bases, with 12 bases between. The CDR3 extends over 11 amino acids. CDR1 is ENHRY and CDR2 is SYGVKD in the germline V gene. The CDR3 DNA reads as TGTGCCATCGGGGGACTTGGGGAGCAGTTCTTC. Its translation: CAIGGLGEQFF.

This clone was observed once. This chain links TRBV10-3 with TRBJ1-2; a weak D match, TRBD1 (6 bases). CDR3 size: 14 residues. CDR1 is ENHRY, CDR2 SYGVKD, per germline. Between the trimmed V and J ends, which lost 2 bases and 2 bases, there was a span of 9 bases. The CDR3 nucleotides are TGTGCCATCAGTGAGGCCCAGGGGAACTATGGCTACACCTTC. This gives the protein CAISEAQGNYGYTF.

J is TRBJ1-5 and V is TRBV11-2, with D possibly being TRBD1 (6 bases). The V end was cut by 0 bases, the J end by 7 bases, with 10 bases between. The CDR3 has 14 residues. Germline V gene sequence: CDR1 SGHAT, CDR2 FQNNGV. The CDR3 DNA follows: TGTGCCAGCAGCTTAGATTGGGGGCGGCAGCCCCAGCATTTT. Translated, it gives CASSLDWGRQPQHF.

V usage is TRBV19 and J usage is TRBJ1-6; D unresolved. The CDR3 loop spans 13 amino acids. Germline V gene lookup returns CDR1 LNHDA and CDR2 SQIVND (reference sequence). The V end lost 3 bases, the J end lost 7 bases, and 7 bases lay between the germline ends. The CDR3 region has the DNA TGTGCCAGTAGTATTTGGGTAAATTCACCCCTCCACTTT. This translates into CASSIWVNSPLHF.

The V gene is TRBV12-3 or TRBV12-4, the J gene TRBJ2-3, with no clear D. Between the trimmed V and J ends, which lost 7 bases and 4 bases, there was a span of 12 bases. The CDR3 runs 13 residues. CDR3 protein: CASTFAAADTQYF. As DNA, the CDR3 is TGTGCCAGCACTTTTGCGGCGGCAGATACGCAGTATTTT.

This rearrangement joins TRBV27 to TRBJ1-2, with D tentatively TRBD1 (5 bases). The CDR3 consists of 16 residues. Germline V gene lookup returns CDR1 MNHEY and CDR2 SMNVEV (reference sequence). Trimming removed 8 bases from V and 4 bases from J, with 23 bases in between. The CDR3, as DNA: TGTGCCAGCCGAGTAAAGGGGAGGAACAGCTTCTATGGCTACACCTTC. It encodes CASRVKGRNSFYGYTF.

The chain couples TRBV28 to TRBJ1-1, with D unresolved. V was shortened by 10 bases and J by 4 bases, with 22 bases between the two germline ends. CDR1 is MDHEN and CDR2 is SYDVKM in the germline V gene. This CDR3 comprises 15 residues. The CDR3 nucleotides are TGTGCCACCAGCCTCCTTGGGATTGTAGGCACTGAAGCTTTCTTT. Encoded protein: CATSLLGIVGTEAFF. Full variable domain (remainder filled in from reference TRBV28 and TRBJ1-1): DVKVTQSSRYLVKRTGEKVFLECVQDMDHENMFWYRQDPGLGLRLIYFSYDVKMKEKGDIPEGYSVSREKKERFSLILESASTNQTSMYLCATSLLGIVGTEAFFGQGTRLTVV.

The rearrangement joins TRBV5-1 to TRBJ1-2, with unresolved D. The CDR3 is 16 amino acids. In germline, CDR1 is SGHRS, CDR2 YFSETQ. Trimming cost V 0 bases and J 8 bases, with 20 bases left between them. The CDR3 here is CASSLALNELRQGYTF. In DNA, the CDR3 is TGCGCCAGCAGCTTGGCCCTAAATGAACTGCGGCAGGGCTACACCTTC.

The chain carries TRBV30 and TRBJ1-5; D may be TRBD1 (5 bases). CDR1 GTSNPN and CDR2 SVGIG come from the germline V gene (reference sequence). Trimming cost V 1 base and J 9 bases, with 10 bases left between them. The CDR3 runs 12 residues. The CDR3 spells CAWSDWDGPQHF. The CDR3 coding sequence is TGTGCCTGGAGTGACTGGGACGGGCCCCAGCATTTT.

This chain links TRBV7-9 with TRBJ1-1; 7 bases are a match to TRBD1. V lost 6 bases and J lost 1; bases outside the gene matches: 5. CDR3 length: 14 residues. Germline V gene lookup returns CDR1 SEHNR and CDR2 FQNEAQ (reference sequence). CDR3 nucleotide sequence: TGTGCCAGCAGTCGGGGACAGACGAACACTGAAGCTTTCTTT. Translation gives CASSRGQTNTEAFF.

The chain combines TRBV7-9 with TRBJ2-7; D unresolved. The CDR3 runs to 13 residues. Trimming took off 4 bases at V and 5 bases at J, with 12 bases between the two ends. Germline V lookup: CDR1 SEHNR, CDR2 FQNEAQ (reference sequence). The CDR3 loop is CASSSPWVDEQYF. CDR3 in DNA: TGTGCCAGCAGCTCGCCTTGGGTGGACGAGCAGTACTTC. Using reference TRBV7-9 and TRBJ2-7 for the parts outside the CDR3, the full variable domain is DTGVSQNPRHKITKRGQNVTFRCDPISEHNRLYWYRQTLGQGPEFLTYFQNEAQLEKSRLLSDRFSAERPKGSFSTLEIQRTEQGDSAMYLCASSSPWVDEQYFGPGTRLTVT.

This sequence joins TRBV5-4 and TRBJ2-5; D may be TRBD1 (6 bases). The CDR3 contains 14 residues. V shed 4 bases and J shed 2 bases, with 12 bases lying between them. Germline V lookup: CDR1 SGHNT, CDR2 YYREEE (reference sequence). CDR3 sequence: CASSGYRAQETQYF. CDR3 nucleotides: TGTGCCAGCAGCGGATACAGGGCTCAAGAGACCCAGTACTTC.

The rearrangement joins TRBV7-9 to TRBJ1-2; D call uncertain. The CDR3 loop spans 15 amino acids. Per the germline V gene, CDR1 is SEHNR and CDR2 is FQNEAQ (reference sequence). Between the trimmed V and J ends, which lost 7 bases and 5 bases, there was a span of 20 bases. The chain's CDR3 is CASTLTGPSRYGYTF. As DNA, the CDR3 is TGTGCCAGCACCCTAACGGGCCCGTCTAGGTATGGCTACACCTTC.

V gene TRBV6-5 combines with J gene TRBJ1-3, with a tentative D call TRBD1 (5 bases). Trimming cost V 6 bases and J 2 bases, with 14 bases left between them. Germline V CDR1 and CDR2: MNHEY, SVGAGI. This CDR3 is built from 15 residues. The CDR3 sequence is CASSPQGRAGNTIYF. The CDR3 DNA reads as TGTGCCAGCAGCCCCCAGGGAAGGGCTGGAAACACCATATATTTT.

The chain links TRBV13 to TRBJ1-1; D is possibly TRBD1 (6 bases). CDR1 and CDR2 (germline): PRHDT, FYEKMQ (reference sequence). The CDR3 totals 14 residues. V lost 5 bases and J lost 8, with 18 bases in between. For the CDR3, the DNA is TGTGCCAGCAGCACAGGGAGGGGGTCCAGAGAAGCTTTCTTT. This codes for CASSTGRGSREAFF.

The chain carries TRBV3-1 (or the pseudogene TRBV3-2) and TRBJ2-2; perhaps TRBD2 as D (5 bases). Germline V gene data show CDR1 as LGHDT and CDR2 as YNNKEL (reference sequence). Trimming took 5 bases from V and 6 from J, leaving 19 bases between them. This CDR3 has 16 residues. In DNA, the CDR3 is TGTGCCAGCAGCGGGCGGGCAGTGGGGTATGCCGGGGAGCTGTTTTTT. Protein sequence: CASSGRAVGYAGELFF.

The chain is built from TRBV4-1 and TRBJ2-3, with D unclear. The CDR3 is 15 amino acids. The ends were cut back, 2 bases at V and 1 base at J, with 10 bases in the middle. Per the germline V gene, CDR1 is MGHRA and CDR2 is YSYEKL. DNA for the CDR3: TGCGCCAGCAGCCAATCCAGCGTAGGCACAGATACGCAGTATTTT. Translated: CASSQSSVGTDTQYF.

This chain links TRBV4-1 with TRBJ2-1, with TRBD2 identical over 8 bases. The CDR3 has 18 amino acids. Germline CDR1 and CDR2: MGHRA and YSYEKL. Unmatched junction bases numbered 15, after V lost 0 bases and J lost 8 bases. In DNA, the CDR3 is TGCGCCAGCAGCCAAGAAAGGTCCAGCGGGAGTATGAGGGATGAGCAGTTCTTC. The encoded protein is CASSQERSSGSMRDEQFF.

The chain carries TRBV19 and TRBJ1-1; D is ambiguous. Trimming pared 3 bases from V and 1 base from J, leaving 9 bases between. The CDR3 extends over 14 amino acids. From germline, CDR1 is LNHDA and CDR2 SQIVND (reference sequence). The CDR3 nucleotides are TGTGCCAGTAGTATCTGGGAAGCGAACACTGAAGCTTTCTTT. This codes for CASSIWEANTEAFF.

The CDR3 DNA is TGTGCCAGTAGTATAAGGGACAGGTACGAGCAGTACTTC. This encodes CASSIRDRYEQYF. The V and J genes are TRBV19 and TRBJ2-7; 8 bases agree with TRBD1. CDR1 is LNHDA, CDR2 SQIVND, per germline (reference sequence). Losses at the gene ends were 2 bases for V and 4 bases for J; bases not matched to a gene: 1. The CDR3 contains 13 residues. The variable domain in full, with the rest retrieved from reference TRBV19 and TRBJ2-7, is DGGITQSPKYLFRKEGQNVTLSCEQNLNHDAMYWYRQDPGQGLRLIYYSQIVNDFQKGDIAEGYSVSREKKESFPLTVTSAQKNPTAFYLCASSIRDRYEQYFGPGTRLTVT.

The V and J genes are TRBV5-1 and TRBJ2-3; D call uncertain. The CDR3 runs to 14 residues. V was trimmed by 4 bases and J by 2 bases, leaving 11 bases between them. From germline, CDR1 is SGHRS and CDR2 YFSETQ. The CDR3 sequence is CASSQPPPTDTQYF. CDR3 DNA sequence: TGCGCCAGCAGCCAGCCCCCCCCCACAGATACGCAGTATTTT.

This clone was observed a handful of times. The rearrangement joins TRBV7-2 to TRBJ2-7; D unresolved. In germline, CDR1 is SGHTA, CDR2 FQGNSA. This CDR3 region has 13 residues. Trimming took 4 bases from V and 3 from J, leaving 10 bases between them. This CDR3 reads CASSYIYSYEQYF. Here the CDR3 DNA reads TGTGCCAGCAGCTATATTTACAGCTACGAGCAGTACTTC.

A few counts support this clone. This sequence joins TRBV10-3 and TRBJ2-2; TRBD1 matches 10 bases. Losses at the gene ends were 5 bases for V and 5 bases for J; bases not matched to a gene: 11. CDR1 and CDR2 (germline): ENHRY, SYGVKD. There are 17 residues in the CDR3. The CDR3 region is CAISPPLGQGVTGELFF. The CDR3 coding sequence is TGTGCCATCAGTCCCCCTCTTGGACAGGGGGTTACCGGGGAGCTGTTTTTT.

This clone occurred a few times. This chain links TRBV11-2 with TRBJ2-7; D not certain. Germline-derived CDR1 and CDR2 are SGHAT and FQNNGV. V was clipped by 2 bases and J by 5 bases, with 10 bases between them. The CDR3 has 13 amino acids. DNA for the CDR3: TGTGCCAGCAGCTTAAGGGTTCTCAACGAGCAGTACTTC. It translates to CASSLRVLNEQYF.

The chain joins TRBV7-9 to TRBJ2-2; D may be TRBD2 (5 bases). The CDR3 extends over 15 amino acids. Trimming removed 1 base at V and 9 bases at J, with 15 bases between. Germline V CDR1 and CDR2: SEHNR, FQNEAQ (reference sequence). CDR3 in amino acids: CASSLESGKHRELFF. The DNA for the CDR3 is TGTGCCAGCAGCTTAGAATCCGGGAAGCACAGGGAGCTGTTTTTT.

This rearrangement joins TRBV2 to TRBJ2-2; D gene unclear. Germline CDR1 reads SNHLY; CDR2 reads FYNNEI. Trimming shortened V by 4 bases and J by 1 base, and 7 bases separated the two germline ends. The CDR3 sequence is 14 residues long. Here the CDR3 DNA reads TGTGCCAGCAGTGTGGTAAAGAACACCGGGGAGCTGTTTTTT. It is translated as CASSVVKNTGELFF.